This TCR beta chain was found in a study of blood T cell repertoires in COVID-19. Study summary: Italy, Spain and the United States were the sources of the convalescent and acute COVID-19 samples. PBMCs, B-cell-depleted T cells, or T cells provided the cDNA or gDNA that made up the material.

Repertoires were generated with immunoSEQ multiplex PCR, while TCRdb's copy carries only in-frame clones and drops some. The table has about 78,000 clones, approximately 86% seen once. The V gene lost 6 bases and the J gene lost 5 bases, with 11 bases spanning the gap. Germline V lookup: CDR1 MNHEY, CDR2 SVGAGI. The CDR3 is 13 residues long. Sequencing input: peripheral blood. The chain employs TRBV6-5 and TRBJ1-3, with TRBD1 as a possible D gene (5 bases). The sequence was collected from a woman aged 55 to 70 with acute or convalescent COVID-19. CDR3 amino acids: CASRGGMRNTIYF. The CDR3 DNA reads as TGTGCCAGCAGGGGGGGGATGCGAAACACCATATATTTT.